A selection of T cell receptor beta chains follows, all from one sample in a study of post-analysis software for immune sequencing data. TCRdb re-called the PCR reads with MiXCR, one entry per CDR3 protein. The sample lists 700,000 to 900,000 distinct CDR3 sequences; under 60% were seen once. Sequenced sample: blood. The receptors derive from a girl between 10 and 17 years old with multiple sclerosis. The CDR3 runs from the conserved cysteine through the conserved F or W. Fields, in order: J gene, V gene, D gene, clone size, CDR3 protein, CDR3 DNA. The D gene is left open where the match is weak. The listing skips clone size in some rows; elsewhere it reads once, few, many or a size class.

j_gene: TRBJ2-7
v_gene: TRBV20-1
d_gene: .
abundance: few
CDR3aa: CSARALAGEQYF
CDR3nt: TGCAGTGCTAGAGCGCTAGCTGGAGAGCAGTACTTC

j_gene: TRBJ2-1
v_gene: TRBV24-1
d_gene: .
abundance: .
CDR3aa: CATSPRGTVDEQFF
CDR3nt: TGTGCCACCAGTCCCCGTGGGACGGTGGATGAGCAGTTCTTC

j_gene: TRBJ2-1
v_gene: TRBV4-3
d_gene: .
abundance: .
CDR3aa: CSSSQDRGPTNEQFF
CDR3nt: TGCTCCAGCAGCCAAGACCGAGGGCCGACCAATGAGCAGTTCTTC

j_gene: TRBJ1-4
v_gene: TRBV15
d_gene: .
abundance: few
CDR3aa: CATSRGPKKLFF
CDR3nt: TGTGCCACCAGCAGGGGACCCAAAAAACTGTTTTTT

j_gene: TRBJ1-1
v_gene: TRBV20-1
d_gene: .
abundance: .
CDR3aa: CSARDGRVVLESEAFF
CDR3nt: TGCAGTGCTAGAGATGGGAGGGTTGTTTTAGAATCTGAAGCTTTCTTT

j_gene: TRBJ1-4
v_gene: TRBV4-2
d_gene: .
abundance: .
CDR3aa: CASSQDLETRLFF
CDR3nt: TGTGCCAGCAGCCAAGATCTCGAGACACGACTGTTTTTT

j_gene: TRBJ2-7
v_gene: TRBV7-2
d_gene: .
abundance: .
CDR3aa: CASSLALGEALSYEQYF
CDR3nt: TGTGCCAGCAGCTTAGCACTGGGGGAGGCCCTCTCCTACGAGCAGTACTTC

j_gene: TRBJ2-1
v_gene: TRBV27
d_gene: .
abundance: .
CDR3aa: CAGSLVDSYNEQFF
CDR3nt: TGTGCCGGCAGCCTGGTCGACTCCTACAATGAGCAGTTCTTC

j_gene: TRBJ2-7
v_gene: TRBV6-5
d_gene: .
abundance: few
CDR3aa: CARKWSPHEQYF
CDR3nt: TGTGCCAGAAAGTGGAGTCCCCACGAGCAGTACTTC

j_gene: TRBJ2-7
v_gene: TRBV29-1
d_gene: TRBD1
abundance: .
CDR3aa: CSVGGTDPTEQYF
CDR3nt: TGCAGCGTTGGGGGGACAGATCCAACCGAGCAGTACTTC

j_gene: TRBJ2-7
v_gene: TRBV9
d_gene: .
abundance: .
CDR3aa: CASSVAGSADYEQYF
CDR3nt: TGTGCCAGCAGCGTAGCAGGCAGCGCGGATTACGAGCAGTACTTC

j_gene: TRBJ2-5
v_gene: TRBV15
d_gene: TRBD2
abundance: few
CDR3aa: CATSRDQGGWTQYF
CDR3nt: TGTGCCACCAGCAGAGATCAGGGAGGGTGGACCCAGTACTTC

j_gene: TRBJ2-3
v_gene: TRBV4-1
d_gene: .
abundance: few
CDR3aa: CASSQEWELINTQYF
CDR3nt: TGCGCCAGCAGCCAAGAGTGGGAGCTGATTAATACGCAGTATTTT

j_gene: TRBJ1-1
v_gene: TRBV3-1
d_gene: .
abundance: .
CDR3aa: CASSQDNVTEWNTEAFF
CDR3nt: TGTGCCAGCAGCCAAGATAACGTTACGGAGTGGAACACTGAAGCTTTCTTT

j_gene: TRBJ2-3
v_gene: TRBV15
d_gene: .
abundance: few
CDR3aa: CATSLSTDTQYF
CDR3nt: TGTGCCACCAGCCTTTCAACAGATACGCAGTATTTT

j_gene: TRBJ1-5
v_gene: TRBV7-8
d_gene: .
abundance: .
CDR3aa: CASSLVSGPTLNQPQHF
CDR3nt: TGTGCCAGCAGCTTAGTTTCGGGCCCTACGCTCAATCAGCCCCAGCATTTT

j_gene: TRBJ1-2
v_gene: TRBV9
d_gene: TRBD1
abundance: .
CDR3aa: CASSPRTGGIMDGYTF
CDR3nt: TGTGCCAGCAGCCCTCGGACAGGGGGCATCATGGATGGCTACACCTTC

j_gene: TRBJ2-3
v_gene: TRBV7-9
d_gene: .
abundance: .
CDR3aa: CASSSSIADTQYF
CDR3nt: TGTGCCAGCAGCTCGTCAATAGCAGATACGCAGTATTTT

j_gene: TRBJ2-1
v_gene: TRBV29-1
d_gene: TRBD2
abundance: few
CDR3aa: CSVIAGGGDNEQFF
CDR3nt: TGCAGCGTTATAGCGGGAGGCGGGGACAATGAGCAGTTCTTC

j_gene: TRBJ2-3
v_gene: TRBV29-1
d_gene: .
abundance: .
CDR3aa: CSVSGTITDTQYF
CDR3nt: TGCAGCGTTTCCGGGACCATCACAGATACGCAGTATTTT

j_gene: TRBJ1-6
v_gene: TRBV5-1
d_gene: TRBD1
abundance: .
CDR3aa: CASSLGDSPREPLHF
CDR3nt: TGCGCCAGCAGCTTGGGGGACAGCCCACGGGAACCCCTCCACTTT

j_gene: TRBJ2-6
v_gene: TRBV11-3
d_gene: TRBD1
abundance: .
CDR3aa: CASSLGQGANAGANVLTF
CDR3nt: TGTGCCAGCAGCTTAGGACAGGGTGCAAATGCTGGGGCCAACGTCCTGACTTTC

j_gene: TRBJ2-7
v_gene: TRBV3-1
d_gene: .
abundance: .
CDR3aa: CASSPLGVRYEQYF
CDR3nt: TGTGCCAGCAGCCCCTTAGGGGTGAGGTACGAGCAGTACTTC

j_gene: TRBJ1-6
v_gene: TRBV25-1
d_gene: .
abundance: many
CDR3aa: CASKRGTSPPLHF
CDR3nt: TGTGCCAGCAAACGAGGGACGAGTCCACCCCTCCACTTT

j_gene: TRBJ2-2
v_gene: TRBV20-1
d_gene: TRBD1
abundance: .
CDR3aa: CSARVTGGSTGELFF
CDR3nt: TGCAGTGCTAGGGTCACAGGGGGCAGCACCGGGGAGCTGTTTTTT

j_gene: TRBJ2-5
v_gene: TRBV29-1
d_gene: TRBD1
abundance: .
CDR3aa: CSAQGQTQETQYF
CDR3nt: TGCAGCGCACAGGGACAGACCCAAGAGACCCAGTACTTC

j_gene: TRBJ2-4
v_gene: TRBV28
d_gene: TRBD1
abundance: .
CDR3aa: CASSVPGTGAKYIQYF
CDR3nt: TGTGCCAGCAGTGTGCCCGGGACAGGGGCTAAGTACATTCAGTACTTC

j_gene: TRBJ1-2
v_gene: TRBV6-5
d_gene: .
abundance: many
CDR3aa: CASSRDGNYGYTF
CDR3nt: TGTGCCAGCAGCCGGGACGGTAACTATGGCTACACCTTC

j_gene: TRBJ2-7
v_gene: TRBV11-2
d_gene: .
abundance: .
CDR3aa: CASRVDRPSSYEQYF
CDR3nt: TGTGCCAGCAGGGTCGACAGGCCCAGCTCCTACGAGCAGTACTTC

j_gene: TRBJ1-2
v_gene: TRBV30
d_gene: .
abundance: .
CDR3aa: CAWKRPGISDGYTF
CDR3nt: TGTGCCTGGAAAAGGCCCGGGATTTCAGATGGCTACACCTTC

j_gene: TRBJ2-5
v_gene: TRBV12-3/TRBV12-4
d_gene: .
abundance: once
CDR3aa: CASRFIGGETQYF
CDR3nt: TGTGCCAGCAGGTTCATAGGGGGGGAGACCCAGTACTTC

j_gene: TRBJ1-1
v_gene: TRBV20-1
d_gene: TRBD1
abundance: .
CDR3aa: CSATYGQGMNTEAFF
CDR3nt: TGCAGTGCTACCTATGGACAGGGGATGAACACTGAAGCTTTCTTT

j_gene: TRBJ2-7
v_gene: TRBV20-1
d_gene: .
abundance: .
CDR3aa: CSASLGNSYEQYF
CDR3nt: TGCAGTGCTAGTCTCGGAAACTCCTACGAGCAGTACTTC

j_gene: TRBJ2-1
v_gene: TRBV10-3
d_gene: TRBD1
abundance: .
CDR3aa: CAISGPGTGKGEQFF
CDR3nt: TGTGCCATCAGTGGCCCCGGGACAGGGAAGGGTGAGCAGTTCTTC

j_gene: TRBJ2-7
v_gene: TRBV7-8
d_gene: TRBD1
abundance: .
CDR3aa: CASSQTGGAYEQYF
CDR3nt: TGTGCCAGCAGCCAGACAGGGGGGGCATACGAGCAGTACTTC

j_gene: TRBJ2-7
v_gene: TRBV12-3/TRBV12-4
d_gene: .
abundance: .
CDR3aa: CASSHTQGGGYEQYF
CDR3nt: TGTGCCAGCAGTCATACCCAAGGGGGTGGTTACGAGCAGTACTTC

j_gene: TRBJ2-3
v_gene: TRBV28
d_gene: .
abundance: few
CDR3aa: CASTPGLFTDTQYF
CDR3nt: TGTGCCTCCACCCCGGGACTTTTCACAGATACGCAGTATTTT

j_gene: TRBJ2-1
v_gene: TRBV27
d_gene: .
abundance: .
CDR3aa: CASSLFRAHSYNEQFF
CDR3nt: TGTGCCAGCAGTTTATTTCGGGCGCACTCCTACAATGAGCAGTTCTTC

j_gene: TRBJ2-1
v_gene: TRBV20-1
d_gene: .
abundance: .
CDR3aa: CSAEAGTQGNEQFF
CDR3nt: TGCAGTGCTGAAGCCGGGACACAGGGCAATGAACAGTTCTTC

j_gene: TRBJ2-6
v_gene: TRBV24-1
d_gene: TRBD2
abundance: .
CDR3aa: CATSDSLGASGMDSGANVLTF
CDR3nt: TGTGCCACCAGTGACTCCCTCGGCGCCAGCGGGATGGACTCTGGGGCCAACGTCCTGACTTTC

j_gene: TRBJ2-7
v_gene: TRBV6-6
d_gene: TRBD2
abundance: few
CDR3aa: CASINMGGSGSIYEQYF
CDR3nt: TGTGCCAGCATCAATATGGGGGGTAGCGGGAGCATATACGAGCAGTACTTC

j_gene: TRBJ2-7
v_gene: TRBV24-1
d_gene: .
abundance: .
CDR3aa: CTTRGGEAYEQYF
CDR3nt: TGTACCACCAGAGGCGGGGAAGCCTACGAGCAGTACTTC

j_gene: TRBJ2-7
v_gene: TRBV16
d_gene: .
abundance: few
CDR3aa: CASSQSADLYEQYF
CDR3nt: TGTGCCAGCAGCCAATCGGCGGACCTCTACGAGCAGTACTTC

j_gene: TRBJ1-1
v_gene: TRBV24-1
d_gene: .
abundance: once
CDR3aa: CATSDGDEAFF
CDR3nt: TGTGCCACCAGTGACGGGGATGAAGCTTTCTTT

j_gene: TRBJ2-1
v_gene: TRBV7-9
d_gene: TRBD1
abundance: few
CDR3aa: CASSSWTGRSYNEQFF
CDR3nt: TGTGCCAGCAGCTCTTGGACAGGCCGGTCCTACAATGAGCAGTTCTTC

j_gene: TRBJ2-5
v_gene: TRBV20-1
d_gene: TRBD1
abundance: few
CDR3aa: CSAPTGGQETQYF
CDR3nt: TGCAGTGCTCCGACAGGGGGGCAAGAGACCCAGTACTTC

j_gene: TRBJ2-3
v_gene: TRBV3-1
d_gene: .
abundance: .
CDR3aa: CASSHAFTDTQYF
CDR3nt: TGTGCCAGCAGCCATGCGTTTACAGATACGCAGTATTTT

j_gene: TRBJ1-5
v_gene: TRBV10-2
d_gene: .
abundance: .
CDR3aa: CASSEWGGSSNQPQHF
CDR3nt: TGCGCCAGCAGCGAGTGGGGGGGGAGTAGCAATCAGCCCCAGCATTTT

j_gene: TRBJ1-1
v_gene: TRBV6-5
d_gene: .
abundance: few
CDR3aa: CASSRIPGLTEAFF
CDR3nt: TGTGCCAGCAGCCGCATACCCGGGCTCACTGAAGCTTTCTTT

j_gene: TRBJ2-1
v_gene: TRBV6-5
d_gene: .
abundance: .
CDR3aa: CASSYWNEQFF
CDR3nt: TGTGCCAGCAGTTATTGGAATGAGCAGTTCTTC

j_gene: TRBJ1-2
v_gene: TRBV28
d_gene: .
abundance: .
CDR3aa: CASSPDGRDGYTF
CDR3nt: TGTGCCAGCAGTCCCGACGGGCGAGATGGCTACACCTTC